The 7 T cell receptor beta chains in this list originate from one sample, sequenced in a study of CD8+ T cells in alopecia areata. The treatment denotes: oral pan-JAK inhibitor, 5-10 mg twice daily. cDNA prepared by RNA extraction and subsequent reverse transcription served as the template for sequencing. Method: immunoSEQ multiplex PCR; TCRdb's copy keeps in-frame clones and lacks some. Here the sample spans some 170,000 clones, 50% to 75% being singletons. The source material was CD4+ T cells sorted from blood, sampled between weeks 55 and 70, from a patient treated with tofacitinib. These TCRs come from a human donor with alopecia areata.

CDR3 region: CASSIGQLNTEAFF. The CDR3 DNA sequence: TGTGCCAGCTCAATCGGACAGTTGAACACTGAAGCTTTCTTT. The chain is built from TRBV18 and TRBJ1-1; a possible D gene is TRBD1 (6 bases). The V end was cut by 5 bases, the J end by 0 bases, with 10 bases between. The germline gives CDR1 KGHSH, CDR2 LQKENI. The CDR3 runs 14 residues. Supplemented by reference TRBV18 and TRBJ1-1, the full variable domain reads NAGVMQNPRHLVRRRGQEARLRCSPMKGHSHVYWYRQLPEEGLKFMVYLQKENIIDESGMPKERFSAEFPKEGPSILRIQQVVRGDSAAYFCASSIGQLNTEAFFGQGTRLTVV.

This chain links TRBV7-8 with TRBJ2-7; 8 bases are a match to TRBD1. CDR1 SGHVS and CDR2 FQNEAQ come from the germline V gene. Trimming cost V 7 bases and J 3 bases; bases outside gene matches: 5. CDR3 length: 13 amino acids. CDR3 bases: TGTGCCAGCACACCAGACAGGGGCTACGAGCAGTACTTC. Protein product: CASTPDRGYEQYF.

The V call is TRBV30, the J call TRBJ1-1; possibly TRBD1 for D (6 bases). Trimming took off 4 bases at V and 4 bases at J, with 10 bases between the two ends. Per the germline V gene, CDR1 is GTSNPN and CDR2 is SVGIG (reference sequence). The CDR3 runs 12 residues. CDR3: CAWNRAGTEAFF. The CDR3 coding sequence is TGTGCCTGGAACAGGGCGGGCACTGAAGCTTTCTTT.

The chain recombines TRBV9 with TRBJ2-7; 14 bases line up with TRBD2. CDR3 length equals 18 residues. The ends lost 3 bases at V and 6 bases at J; junction bases unmatched: 14. CDR1 SGDLS and CDR2 YYNGEE come from the germline V gene. In DNA, the CDR3 is TGTGCCAGCAGCGCCGGGGGACTAGCGGGGGCCACGGACGGCGAGCAGTACTTC. The encoded protein is CASSAGGLAGATDGEQYF.

The CDR3 sequence is CASSATGAFEATEAFF. As DNA, the CDR3 is TGTGCCAGCAGCGCGACAGGGGCTTTTGAAGCGACTGAAGCTTTCTTT. The rearrangement joins TRBV9 to TRBJ1-1, with 8 positions matching TRBD1. This CDR3 is 16 amino acids long. Germline CDR1 SGDLS, CDR2 YYNGEE. Unmatched junction bases numbered 12, after V lost 3 bases and J lost 5 bases.

The chain recombines TRBV29-1 with TRBJ1-2; D ambiguous. V lost 0 bases and J 0 bases, leaving 8 bases between the germline ends. This CDR3 is built from 14 residues. The germline gives CDR1 SQVTM, CDR2 ANQGSEA. This CDR3 is CSVEDWEANYGYTF. DNA for the CDR3: TGCAGCGTTGAAGATTGGGAAGCTAACTATGGCTACACCTTC. The whole variable domain, filled in from reference TRBV29-1 and TRBJ1-2, reads SAVISQKPSRDICQRGTSLTIQCQVDSQVTMMFWYRQQPGQSLTLIATANQGSEATYESGFVIDKFPISRPNLTFSTLTVSNMSPEDSSIYLCSVEDWEANYGYTFGSGTRLTVV.

In this sample, this clone turned up once. This rearrangement joins TRBV30 to TRBJ2-5, with D tentatively TRBD1 or TRBD2 (5 bases each). The CDR3 covers 14 residues. The V and J ends lost 3 bases and 3 bases respectively, with 14 bases between them. The V gene's germline CDR1 is GTSNPN and CDR2 SVGIG (reference sequence). CDR3: CAWSAGTAEETQYF. CDR3 coding DNA: TGTGCCTGGAGCGCCGGGACGGCGGAAGAGACCCAGTACTTC.